This T cell receptor (beta chain) was sequenced in a study of blood T cells in healthy people across ages. The overall study: Capturing about one barcoded beta molecule per two T cells was achieved by template switching. Study-wide results and limits: For the donors, CMV status was unknown and possibly confounded expanded clonotype changes.

Caucasian individuals from Russia who were healthy and aged about 6 to 95 acted as donors. There are 16 residues in the CDR3. The junction had 6 bases not matched to a gene; V was cut back by 5 bases and J by 4 bases. Per germline, CDR1 MDHEN and CDR2 SYDVKM. This clonotype was counted between two and nine times. The antigen is not known. A sample-barcoded 5' primer and a J-beta primer mix were used in a second PCR of roughly 7 to 11 cycles. One entry per CDR3 protein results from TCRdb running MiXCR on the 5' RACE reads. The table has more than 600,000 distinct CDR3 sequences, 20% to 30% seen once; the top ten hold 9% to 9.5%. This same sample was also part of a study on T cells of mothers and their children. That paper adds: Approximately 2.7 million TCR beta reads per child versus over 9.5 million per mother.

The clonotype comes from a boy aged 5 to 17 in good health. The specimen sequenced was blood. This chain uses TRBV28 with TRBJ2-5; TRBD2 matches 14 bases. CDR3: CASSMGLAGAPETQYF. CDR3 sequence (DNA): TGTGCCAGCAGTATGGGACTAGCGGGAGCACCAGAGACCCAGTACTTC.